These T cell receptor beta chains were read from a single sample in a study of cytomegalovirus exposure and HLA in healthy donors. Sequenced by immunoSEQ multiplex PCR; TCRdb stores in-frame clones only, minus some. The profile shows some 130,000 clones, about 70% of them singletons. The sample taken for sequencing was PBMCs. These receptors were taken from a man in his forties in good health and CMV-seronegative. Each CDR3 is given with its conserved first and last residue. Fields, in order: J gene, D gene, clone size, V gene, CDR3 protein, CDR3 DNA. D genes are given only for firm matches. Clone size is not always given. Where it is, it says once, few, many or a class for expanded clones.

TRBJ1-5 | TRBD1 | . | TRBV6-1 | CASSAGTGWREPQHF | TGTGCCAGCAGTGCGGGGACAGGGTGGAGGGAGCCCCAGCATTTT
TRBJ2-7 | TRBD1 | . | TRBV5-4 | CASSRTGSYEQYF | TGTGCCAGCAGCAGGACAGGGTCCTACGAGCAGTACTTC
TRBJ2-2 | . | . | TRBV19 | CASSISPRTGELFF | TGTGCCAGTAGTATATCGCCGCGAACCGGGGAGCTGTTTTTT
TRBJ2-1 | . | . | TRBV7-3 | CASSLTRSSYNEQFF | TGTGCCAGCAGCCTGACTAGATCGTCCTACAATGAGCAGTTCTTC
TRBJ2-1 | TRBD1 | . | TRBV5-1 | CASSSGTGNFDEQFF | TGCGCCAGCAGCAGCGGGACAGGGAATTTTGATGAGCAGTTCTTC
TRBJ2-2 | . | . | TRBV2 | CASMGQTFRTGELFF | TGTGCCAGCATGGGGCAGACTTTTCGGACCGGGGAGCTGTTTTTT
TRBJ1-5 | . | . | TRBV30 | CAWSVESNQPQHF | TGTGCCTGGAGTGTCGAGAGCAATCAGCCCCAGCATTTT
TRBJ2-1 | TRBD1 | once | TRBV2 | CAGTGDGDEQFF | TGTGCCGGAACAGGGGATGGAGATGAGCAGTTCTTC
TRBJ2-3 | TRBD2 | . | TRBV30 | CAWSLAGGTDTQYF | TGTGCCTGGAGTTTGGCGGGAGGGACAGATACGCAGTATTTT
TRBJ1-2 | TRBD1 | few | TRBV4-3 | CASSQDKDRVYGYTF | TGCGCCAGCAGCCAAGATAAGGACAGGGTCTATGGCTACACCTTC
TRBJ1-4 | . | . | TRBV5-6 | CASSLRQRSEKLFF | TGTGCCAGCAGCTTACGACAGCGCTCAGAAAAACTGTTTTTT
TRBJ1-1 | . | few | TRBV6-5 | CASSLPGGNTEAFF | TGTGCCAGCAGCCTCCCGGGGGGGAACACTGAAGCTTTCTTT
TRBJ1-2 | . | . | TRBV2 | CASSGSANYGYTF | TGTGCCAGCAGTGGGTCGGCTAACTATGGCTACACCTTC
TRBJ1-2 | . | . | TRBV11-2 | CASSLVMTANYGYTF | TGTGCCAGCAGCTTAGTCATGACAGCTAACTATGGCTACACCTTC
TRBJ2-5 | TRBD1 | . | TRBV19 | CASSARDRVFGETQYF | TGTGCCAGTAGTGCCCGGGACAGGGTGTTTGGAGAGACCCAGTACTTC
TRBJ2-7 | TRBD1 | . | TRBV19 | CASSAGQGYEQYF | TGTGCCAGTAGTGCGGGACAGGGGTACGAGCAGTACTTC
TRBJ1-1 | . | few | TRBV5-6 | CASSLGGTGEAFF | TGTGCCAGCAGCTTAGGGGGAACAGGAGAAGCTTTCTTT
TRBJ1-5 | TRBD1 | . | TRBV5-8 | CASSWGQGGSQPQHF | TGTGCCAGCAGCTGGGGACAGGGTGGGAGTCAGCCCCAGCATTTT
TRBJ2-1 | TRBD2 | . | TRBV19 | CASSPTSGVNEQFF | TGTGCCAGTAGCCCCACTAGCGGGGTCAATGAGCAGTTCTTC
TRBJ1-5 | . | . | TRBV2 | CASSDRVRVSQPQHF | TGTGCCAGCAGTGACAGGGTCCGTGTAAGTCAGCCCCAGCATTTT
TRBJ2-1 | TRBD2 | . | TRBV7-3 | CASSLAGATYNEQFF | TGTGCCAGCAGCCTAGCGGGAGCAACTTACAATGAGCAGTTCTTC
TRBJ1-1 | TRBD1 | . | TRBV7-2 | CASSAQGTEAFF | TGTGCCAGCAGCGCACAGGGGACTGAAGCTTTCTTT
TRBJ1-2 | . | . | TRBV4-3 | CASSQDWAKGYTF | TGCGCCAGCAGCCAAGATTGGGCAAAAGGCTACACCTTC
TRBJ2-3 | . | . | TRBV4-1 | CASSREEALTDTQYF | TGCGCCAGCAGCCGAGAAGAGGCCCTTACAGATACGCAGTATTTT
TRBJ1-2 | TRBD1 | few | TRBV27 | CASRARDRVPGYTF | TGTGCCAGCAGGGCCCGGGACAGGGTGCCTGGCTACACCTTC
TRBJ1-1 | . | . | TRBV6-5 | CASTFRNTEAFF | TGTGCCAGCACCTTCAGAAACACTGAAGCTTTCTTT
TRBJ2-1 | . | . | TRBV25-1 | CASSEYGQSHYNEQFF | TGTGCCAGCAGTGAATACGGACAGAGCCACTACAATGAGCAGTTCTTC
TRBJ1-1 | TRBD1 | . | TRBV27 | CASSLYEGQVNTEAFF | TGTGCCAGCAGTCTATACGAGGGACAGGTTAACACTGAAGCTTTCTTT
TRBJ1-4 | . | . | TRBV28 | CASSLPTATNEKLFF | TGTGCCAGCAGTTTACCTACTGCAACTAATGAAAAACTGTTTTTT
TRBJ2-5 | TRBD1 | . | TRBV25-1 | CASQERTGAQETQYF | TGTGCCAGCCAAGAGAGGACAGGGGCTCAAGAGACCCAGTACTTC
TRBJ1-4 | TRBD1 | . | TRBV27 | CASSSLTGGNEKLFF | TGTGCCAGCAGTTCTTTGACAGGGGGCAACGAAAAACTGTTTTTT